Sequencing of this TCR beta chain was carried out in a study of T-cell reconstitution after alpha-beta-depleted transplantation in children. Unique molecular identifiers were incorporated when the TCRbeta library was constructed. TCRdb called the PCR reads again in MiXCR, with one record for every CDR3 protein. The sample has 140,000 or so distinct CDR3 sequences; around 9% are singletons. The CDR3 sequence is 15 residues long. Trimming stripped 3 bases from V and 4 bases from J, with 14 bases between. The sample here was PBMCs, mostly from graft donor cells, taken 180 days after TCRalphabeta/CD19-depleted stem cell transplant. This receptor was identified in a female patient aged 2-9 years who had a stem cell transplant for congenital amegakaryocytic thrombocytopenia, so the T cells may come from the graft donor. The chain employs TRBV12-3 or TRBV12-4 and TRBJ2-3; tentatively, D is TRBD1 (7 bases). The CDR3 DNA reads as TGTGCCAGCAGTTTTAGCGGAGGGGGCCCAGATACGCAGTATTTT. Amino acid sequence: CASSFSGGGPDTQYF.